The rows below give T cell receptor beta chains drawn from one sample of a study of control samples from healthy donors and cancer patients. Profiling relied on immunoSEQ multiplex PCR, and the TCRdb table lists in-frame clones only, not all of them. Of under 450,000 clones in the sample, 75% to 95% were seen once. Sequencing was done on a sample of PBMCs. These receptors came from a man between 35 and 55 years old with head and neck cancer. CDR3s include the opening cysteine and the closing phenylalanine or tryptophan. A D gene is named only where the DNA matches it firmly. Clone size appears in some rows only: once, few, many, or a class for an expanded clone.

v_gene	abundance	j_gene	d_gene	CDR3aa	CDR3nt
TRBV7-9	NA	TRBJ2-1	TRBD1	CASNPLGGPSWEQFF	TGTGCCAGCAACCCCCTAGGGGGCCCTTCTTGGGAGCAGTTCTTC
TRBV13	NA	TRBJ2-3	NA	CASSTPLGDTQYF	TGTGCCAGCAGCACCCCCCTGGGGGATACGCAGTATTTT
TRBV19	NA	TRBJ1-1	NA	CASSTGRATEAFF	TGTGCCAGTAGTACAGGAAGGGCCACTGAAGCTTTCTTT
TRBV2	NA	TRBJ1-4	NA	CASSEARGAGQKLFF	TGTGCCAGCAGTGAAGCCCGCGGGGCAGGACAAAAACTGTTTTTT
TRBV14	NA	TRBJ2-7	NA	CASSPSTRGLSYEQYF	TGTGCCAGCAGCCCCTCCACCCGGGGTCTGTCCTACGAGCAGTACTTC
TRBV7-2	NA	TRBJ2-7	TRBD2	CASSSGTSGRAEQYF	TGTGCCAGCAGCTCAGGGACTAGCGGGAGAGCCGAGCAGTACTTC
TRBV18	NA	TRBJ1-2	NA	CASSPGDYGYTF	TGTGCCAGCTCACCGGGAGACTATGGCTACACCTTC
TRBV5-1	NA	TRBJ1-2	NA	CASSLAEGGANYGYTF	TGCGCCAGCAGCTTGGCCGAAGGGGGAGCTAACTATGGCTACACCTTC
TRBV3-1/TRBV3-2	NA	TRBJ1-5	TRBD1	CASSQLQGTQPQHF	TGTGCCAGCAGCCAGTTACAGGGGACTCAGCCCCAGCATTTT
TRBV6-6	NA	TRBJ1-2	TRBD1	CASGTGSYGYTF	TGTGCCAGCGGGACAGGGTCTTATGGCTACACCTTC
TRBV5-1	NA	TRBJ2-5	TRBD1	CASSSGQGAQETQYF	TGCGCCAGCAGCTCCGGACAGGGGGCCCAAGAGACCCAGTACTTC
TRBV28	few	TRBJ2-2	TRBD1	CASSLVTGGTGELFF	TGTGCCAGCAGTTTGGTTACAGGGGGCACCGGGGAGCTGTTTTTT
TRBV5-4	NA	TRBJ2-3	NA	CASSLGRADSTDTQYF	TGTGCCAGCAGCTTAGGACGGGCGGATAGCACAGATACGCAGTATTTT
TRBV7-9	once	TRBJ1-1	TRBD1	CASSLMGQGVGTEAFF	TGTGCCAGCAGCTTAATGGGACAGGGCGTTGGGACTGAAGCTTTCTTT
TRBV14	NA	TRBJ2-7	TRBD1	CASSQGQGPYEQYF	TGTGCCAGCAGCCAAGGACAGGGCCCCTACGAGCAGTACTTC
TRBV3-1/TRBV3-2	NA	TRBJ2-1	NA	CASSQDRLTGQFF	TGTGCCAGCAGCCAAGATAGACTTACTGGGCAGTTCTTC
TRBV4-2	NA	TRBJ2-1	TRBD2	CASSQQAGGTYNEQFF	TGTGCCAGCAGCCAACAAGCGGGGGGTACCTACAATGAGCAGTTCTTC
TRBV28	NA	TRBJ1-5	NA	CASSLSGTPKGSNQPQHF	TGTGCCAGCAGTTTATCCGGGACACCGAAAGGGAGCAATCAGCCCCAGCATTTT
TRBV6-5	NA	TRBJ2-1	NA	CASSADSRDEQFF	TGTGCCAGCAGCGCTGACTCGCGCGATGAGCAGTTCTTC
TRBV3-1/TRBV3-2	NA	TRBJ2-1	TRBD1	CASSQEGTGYNEQFF	TGTGCCAGCAGCCAAGAAGGGACAGGTTACAATGAGCAGTTCTTC
TRBV7-9	once	TRBJ2-1	TRBD2	CASSLVLAGSNEQFF	TGTGCCAGCAGCTTAGTACTAGCGGGGTCAAATGAGCAGTTCTTC
TRBV19	NA	TRBJ2-7	TRBD1	CASSWTGGNEQYF	TGTGCCAGTAGTTGGACAGGGGGCAACGAGCAGTACTTC
TRBV7-8	NA	TRBJ2-2	TRBD2	CASTRSTGGGSAGELFF	TGTGCCAGCACCCGTTCGACCGGGGGGGGTAGCGCCGGGGAGCTGTTTTTT
TRBV10-3	NA	TRBJ1-1	TRBD1	CAITTRDSEAFF	TGTGCCATCACTACCCGGGACAGTGAAGCTTTCTTT
TRBV2	few	TRBJ2-7	NA	CASSEGYEQYF	TGTGCCAGCAGTGAAGGGTACGAGCAGTACTTC